The rows below give T cell receptor beta chains drawn from one sample of a study of blood T cell repertoires in COVID-19. Some clones are missing from TCRdb's copy, which holds only in-frame ones; the method was immunoSEQ multiplex PCR. The sample lists tens of thousands of clones, 70% to 80% occurring once. The sample taken for sequencing was peripheral blood. These receptors came from a woman aged 80 or over with acute or convalescent COVID-19. CDR3s include the opening cysteine and the closing phenylalanine or tryptophan. The D gene is left open where the match is weak. Clone size is given for some rows only: seen once, a few or many times, or a class if the clone is expanded.

D: -
J: TRBJ1-3
size: -
V: TRBV5-4
CDR3: CASSLTGSGNTIYF
DNA: TGTGCCAGCAGCCTGACAGGCTCTGGAAACACCATATATTTT

D: -
J: TRBJ1-5
size: once
V: TRBV7-2
CDR3: CASSTQGMRSNQPQHF
DNA: TGTGCCAGCAGCACCCAGGGGATGAGGAGCAATCAGCCCCAGCATTTT

D: TRBD2
J: TRBJ2-3
size: -
V: TRBV4-3
CDR3: CASSQDGGTSDRLVDTQYF
DNA: TGCGCCAGCAGCCAAGATGGGGGGACTAGCGACCGGCTGGTAGATACGCAGTATTTT

D: -
J: TRBJ2-4
size: -
V: TRBV7-9
CDR3: CASSPTVGIQYF
DNA: TGTGCCAGCAGCCCAACAGTTGGGATTCAGTACTTC

D: -
J: TRBJ2-6
size: once
V: TRBV7-8
CDR3: CASSPDSRYSGANVLTF
DNA: TGTGCCAGCAGCCCTGATTCTCGCTACTCTGGGGCCAACGTCCTGACTTTC

D: TRBD1
J: TRBJ2-7
size: -
V: TRBV7-9
CDR3: CASSLSPQGAYEQYF
DNA: TGTGCCAGCAGCTTGTCCCCCCAGGGGGCTTACGAGCAGTACTTC

D: -
J: TRBJ2-7
size: -
V: TRBV24-1
CDR3: CATRAGSSYEQYF
DNA: TGTGCCACCAGGGCAGGCAGCTCCTACGAGCAGTACTTC

D: -
J: TRBJ2-5
size: -
V: TRBV4-1
CDR3: CASSQVRGGSQETQYF
DNA: TGCGCCAGCAGCCAAGTAAGGGGAGGAAGCCAAGAGACCCAGTACTTC

D: -
J: TRBJ2-4
size: -
V: TRBV2
CDR3: CASTEQVFAKNIQYF
DNA: TGTGCCAGCACGGAACAGGTGTTTGCCAAAAACATTCAGTACTTC

D: -
J: TRBJ2-7
size: once
V: TRBV4-3
CDR3: CASSQDTGHFSYEQYF
DNA: TGCGCCAGCAGCCAAGATACAGGACACTTCTCCTACGAGCAGTACTTC

D: TRBD1
J: TRBJ1-4
size: -
V: TRBV27
CDR3: CASSPTGRGTGVEKLFF
DNA: TGTGCCAGCAGCCCTACCGGAAGAGGGACAGGGGTTGAAAAACTGTTTTTT

D: TRBD1
J: TRBJ2-7
size: once
V: TRBV6-1
CDR3: CASSDPASGTGVYEQYF
DNA: TGTGCCAGCAGTGACCCAGCCTCCGGGACAGGGGTCTACGAGCAGTACTTC

D: TRBD2
J: TRBJ2-1
size: -
V: TRBV7-2
CDR3: CASSLRGGPPYNEQFF
DNA: TGTGCCAGCAGCCTCCGGGGGGGACCCCCCTACAATGAGCAGTTCTTC

D: -
J: TRBJ1-5
size: -
V: TRBV18
CDR3: CASSPLEGSQPQHF
DNA: TGTGCCAGCTCACCATTGGAGGGGAGTCAGCCCCAGCATTTT

D: TRBD1
J: TRBJ2-5
size: -
V: TRBV28
CDR3: CASRPGQGDQETQYF
DNA: TGTGCCAGCAGACCGGGACAGGGTGACCAAGAGACCCAGTACTTC

D: -
J: TRBJ2-7
size: -
V: TRBV12-3/TRBV12-4
CDR3: CASSPRAVNEQYF
DNA: TGTGCCAGCAGCCCCCGTGCAGTAAACGAGCAGTACTTC

D: -
J: TRBJ2-5
size: -
V: TRBV2
CDR3: CASTQEKGGQYF
DNA: TGTGCCAGCACCCAAGAGAAAGGGGGCCAGTACTTC

D: -
J: TRBJ2-3
size: -
V: TRBV7-2
CDR3: CASSLESSASTDTQYF
DNA: TGTGCCAGCAGCTTAGAGTCTAGCGCATCCACAGATACGCAGTATTTT

D: -
J: TRBJ2-2
size: few
V: TRBV25-1
CDR3: CASSTVGELFF
DNA: TGTGCCAGCAGTACGGTCGGGGAGCTGTTTTTT

D: -
J: TRBJ1-5
size: -
V: TRBV18
CDR3: CASSPSGDRQPQHF
DNA: TGTGCCAGCTCACCATCCGGGGATCGACAGCCCCAGCATTTT

D: TRBD2
J: TRBJ2-2
size: -
V: TRBV9
CDR3: CASSPRTSGRVIAGELFF
DNA: TGTGCCAGCAGCCCGCGGACTAGCGGGAGGGTTATAGCCGGGGAGCTGTTTTTT

D: TRBD1
J: TRBJ1-2
size: few
V: TRBV29-1
CDR3: CSVRGHPGQENYGYTF
DNA: TGCAGCGTGAGAGGGCACCCGGGACAGGAGAACTATGGCTACACCTTC

D: TRBD1
J: TRBJ1-2
size: -
V: TRBV10-3
CDR3: CAISDRQGKLWGYTF
DNA: TGTGCCATCAGTGACCGACAGGGGAAGCTTTGGGGCTACACCTTC

D: -
J: TRBJ1-6
size: once
V: TRBV19
CDR3: CASTFGAGANNSPLHF
DNA: TGTGCCAGTACCTTCGGGGCAGGGGCAAATAATTCACCCCTCCACTTT

D: TRBD1
J: TRBJ2-3
size: -
V: TRBV5-1
CDR3: CASSTGQGLSTDTQYF
DNA: TGCGCCAGCAGCACCGGACAGGGATTGAGCACAGATACGCAGTATTTT

D: TRBD2
J: TRBJ2-1
size: -
V: TRBV7-2
CDR3: CASSLVSGSTYNEQFF
DNA: TGTGCCAGCAGCTTAGTTAGCGGGAGCACCTACAATGAGCAGTTCTTC

D: TRBD1
J: TRBJ2-2
size: -
V: TRBV7-2
CDR3: CASSPGTDGELFF
DNA: TGTGCCAGCAGCCCCGGGACAGACGGGGAGCTGTTTTTT

D: -
J: TRBJ2-7
size: -
V: TRBV27
CDR3: CASSPGWTLYEQYF
DNA: TGTGCCAGCAGTCCCGGATGGACTCTCTACGAGCAGTACTTC

D: -
J: TRBJ2-2
size: -
V: TRBV11-1
CDR3: CASSSDVGLFF
DNA: TGTGCCAGCAGCTCCGATGTCGGGCTGTTTTTT

D: -
J: TRBJ1-1
size: -
V: TRBV15
CDR3: CATSRLSNTEAFF
DNA: TGTGCCACCAGCAGGCTATCAAACACTGAAGCTTTCTTT

D: -
J: TRBJ1-3
size: -
V: TRBV6-5
CDR3: CASSSPREGNTIYF
DNA: TGTGCCAGCAGTTCTCCCCGGGAAGGAAACACCATATATTTT

D: TRBD2
J: TRBJ2-3
size: -
V: TRBV7-3
CDR3: CASSLTGIAGATDTQYF
DNA: TGTGCCAGCAGCTTAACGGGAATAGCGGGAGCGACAGATACGCAGTATTTT

D: -
J: TRBJ2-5
size: few
V: TRBV11-2
CDR3: CASSLFDNQETQYF
DNA: TGTGCCAGCAGCTTATTTGACAACCAAGAGACCCAGTACTTC

D: -
J: TRBJ1-5
size: -
V: TRBV5-1
CDR3: CASSLTGSGQPQHF
DNA: TGCGCCAGCAGCTTGACAGGGTCTGGCCAGCCCCAGCATTTT

D: TRBD2
J: TRBJ2-5
size: -
V: TRBV5-8
CDR3: CASSPGTSGSEETQYF
DNA: TGTGCCAGCAGCCCCGGGACTAGCGGGAGTGAGGAGACCCAGTACTTC

D: TRBD2
J: TRBJ2-7
size: -
V: TRBV7-9
CDR3: CASTTLAGRDYEQYF
DNA: TGTGCCAGCACCACCTTAGCGGGTCGCGACTACGAGCAGTACTTC

D: TRBD2
J: TRBJ2-7
size: -
V: TRBV30
CDR3: CAWSVLGMDPSGSYEQYF
DNA: TGTGCCTGGAGTGTACTAGGTATGGATCCTAGCGGGTCCTACGAGCAGTACTTC

D: -
J: TRBJ1-3
size: -
V: TRBV9
CDR3: CASSEMTGRNTIYF
DNA: TGTGCCAGCAGCGAAATGACGGGGAGAAACACCATATATTTT

D: -
J: TRBJ1-5
size: few
V: TRBV10-3
CDR3: CAIRADSSGQPQHF
DNA: TGTGCCATCAGGGCGGACAGCTCCGGCCAGCCCCAGCATTTT

D: -
J: TRBJ2-5
size: -
V: TRBV6-1
CDR3: CASSEGFNRAETQYF
DNA: TGTGCCAGCAGTGAAGGATTTAACAGAGCAGAGACCCAGTACTTC

D: -
J: TRBJ1-1
size: -
V: TRBV24-1
CDR3: CATSDPRSLEAFF
DNA: TGTGCCACCAGTGACCCCCGGAGCTTGGAAGCTTTCTTT

D: -
J: TRBJ2-2
size: -
V: TRBV19
CDR3: CASRRDKDTGELFF
DNA: TGTGCCAGTAGGAGGGACAAGGACACCGGGGAGCTGTTTTTT

D: TRBD2
J: TRBJ2-3
size: -
V: TRBV4-1
CDR3: CASSLQSRTSGTDTQYF
DNA: TGCGCCAGCAGCCTACAATCAAGGACTAGCGGTACAGATACGCAGTATTTT

D: TRBD2
J: TRBJ2-3
size: once
V: TRBV15
CDR3: CATSRDLSGASTDTQYF
DNA: TGTGCCACCAGCAGAGATCTCAGCGGGGCTAGCACAGATACGCAGTATTTT

D: -
J: TRBJ1-1
size: -
V: TRBV15
CDR3: CATTRTWNTEAFF
DNA: TGTGCCACCACCCGGACATGGAACACTGAAGCTTTCTTT

D: TRBD2
J: TRBJ2-1
size: -
V: TRBV18
CDR3: CASSPNLAGGSGEQFF
DNA: TGTGCCAGCTCACCGAATCTAGCGGGAGGGTCGGGTGAGCAGTTCTTC